This T cell receptor beta chain is from a study of T cells after yellow fever vaccination. Across the whole study: Preparation of fractions with low cell numbers was performed using SMART-Seq v4 Ultra Low Input.

For TCR, cDNA came from 5'RACE template switching, which added a universal primer site and UMIs. TCRdb re-called the 5' RACE reads with MiXCR, one entry per CDR3 protein. This sample has 200,000 to 250,000 distinct CDR3 sequences, with 3% to 4% found just once. Study-wide results and caveats: Abundant bulk-population clonotypes could contaminate the FACS-sorted repertoires. Researchers noted that a small share of clonotypes showed up in both CD4 and CD8 compartments.

Turning to this clonotype: Its antigen is as yet unknown.

V was shortened by 3 bases and J by 11 bases, with 13 bases between the two germline ends. The CDR3 extends over 12 amino acids. CDR1 and CDR2 from the germline V gene are LNHDA and SQIVND (reference sequence). Source: CD4+ T cells sorted from PBMCs, taken 10 days after the yellow fever booster vaccination. This clonotype was sampled from a man between 18 and 29 years old who received the YFV17D yellow fever vaccine. This sequence joins TRBV19 and TRBJ1-1; perhaps TRBD1 as D (6 bases). CDR3 sequence reads: CASSIRRGGAFF. CDR3 nucleotide sequence: TGTGCCAGTAGTATCCGTCGCGGGGGCGCTTTCTTT.